These 4 T cell receptor beta chains were all obtained from the same sample, sequenced in a study of T cell repertoires in cytomegalovirus infection. Their cognate antigens are unknown. Via MiXCR, TCRdb re-called the reads, giving one row per CDR3 protein. The repertoire holds about a million distinct CDR3 sequences, with approximately 31% as singletons. The specimen comprised cultured CD8+ T cells from PBMCs, sampled from culture after CMV antigen stimulation. These receptors were obtained from a human donor in good health (CMV status not recorded). Some clones in this sample may be carry-over from other donors' samples.

The CDR3 reads CAGCLGGGPKGEQFF. The CDR3 DNA reads as TGTGCCGGCTGCTTAGGGGGGGGGCCGAAAGGTGAGCAGTTCTTC. The V and J genes are TRBV7-9 and TRBJ2-1; possible D gene TRBD2, 7 bases. The V end was cut by 11 bases, the J end by 9 bases, with 26 bases between. There are 15 residues in the CDR3. Germline values: CDR1 SEHNR, CDR2 FQNEAQ (reference sequence).

The V call is TRBV6-2 or TRBV6-3, the J call TRBJ1-1; 7 bases are a match to TRBD1. The CDR3 spans 18 residues. V lost 7 bases to trimming and J lost 5 bases; unmatched junction nucleotides: 22. The germline V gene encodes CDR1 MNHEY and CDR2 SVGEGT. For the CDR3, the DNA is TGTGCCAGCAATACCGGGACAGCGGACTTGGTGGGAGGGACTGAAGCTTTCTTT. This translates into CASNTGTADLVGGTEAFF.

The chain couples TRBV19 to TRBJ2-2, with TRBD1 matching over 7 bases. Looked up from germline, CDR1 is LNHDA and CDR2 is SQIVND (reference sequence). J was trimmed by 5 bases and V by 6 bases; bases with no gene match: 9. The CDR3 is made up of 15 amino acids. The CDR3 DNA follows: TGTGCCAGTAGCCCCTGGTCAGGGGGAACCGGGGAGCTGTTTTTT. As protein: CASSPWSGGTGELFF. The complete variable domain, with remaining parts taken from reference TRBV19 and TRBJ2-2, reads DGGITQSPKYLFRKEGQNVTLSCEQNLNHDAMYWYRQDPGQGLRLIYYSQIVNDFQKGDIAEGYSVSREKKESFPLTVTSAQKNPTAFYLCASSPWSGGTGELFFGEGSRLTVL.

This clonotype was seen at least ten times. The chain uses TRBV5-5 and TRBJ1-1; no clear D. V was clipped by 0 bases and J by 1 base, with 10 bases between them. The length of the CDR3 is 15 residues. The germline V gene has CDR1 SGHKS and CDR2 YYEKEE (reference sequence). The CDR3 DNA reads as TGTGCCAGCAGCTTGGAATTTCGGGGGAACACTGAAGCTTTCTTT. It is translated as CASSLEFRGNTEAFF.